This T cell receptor (beta chain) stems from a study of graft-versus-host responses after intestinal transplantation. Study as a whole: All recipients were transplanted with multivisceral, liver-intestinal, or isolated intestinal grafts. General study results and limits: Ileal or blood samples showed some GvH clones first, and such clones were also found in recipient marrow. Patients who carried graft-donor T cell macrochimerism also had high graft-versus-host to host-versus-graft clonal ratios in their allografts.

The CDR3 runs 15 residues. CDR1 and CDR2 (germline): MNHEY, SMNVEV (reference sequence). Trimming at V came to 4 bases and at J to 8 bases, leaving 9 bases not matched to a gene. A word on this clone: Antigen: not known.

Sequencing was performed with immunoSEQ multiplex PCR; in TCRdb, only in-frame clones are kept and a portion is missing. The repertoire has about 64,000 clones, 90% of them found once; the top ten carry about 1.7%. The V and J genes are TRBV27 and TRBJ1-4; 8 bases map to TRBD1. This clonotype originated in a human donor who was the organ donor for an intestinal transplant. Sequenced here: unstimulated CD8+ T cells sorted from spleen or lymph node cells, sampled before transplant. The chain's CDR3 is CASSSRTGLEEKLFF. CDR3 bases: TGTGCCAGCAGTTCGCGGACAGGGCTGGAAGAAAAACTGTTTTTT.